This T cell receptor beta chain is drawn from a study of cytomegalovirus exposure and HLA in healthy donors. General observations from the study: For most TCR sequences rarity was the rule, although some public TCRs occurred in many donors. Several V segments, TRBV6-2 and TRBV6-3 among them, could not be told apart and were dropped.

As concerns this clone: The antigen remains undetermined.

The PCR had 60 Vbeta and 13 Jbeta primers. Libraries were prepared by immunoSEQ multiplex PCR; TCRdb keeps only in-frame clonotypes and omits some of them. The sample lists about 160,000 clones, about four fifths occurring once. V dropped 7 bases and J dropped 8 bases, with 17 bases sitting between them. This CDR3 contains 13 residues. The germline V gene encodes CDR1 LNHDA and CDR2 SQIVND (reference sequence). This clonotype was sampled from a male donor in good health and CMV-seropositive. The chain uses TRBV19 and TRBJ1-2; no reliable D call. The sample comprised PBMCs. The CDR3 is CASTKDPKRGYTF. The CDR3 nucleotides are TGTGCCAGTACTAAGGACCCCAAGCGGGGCTACACCTTC.